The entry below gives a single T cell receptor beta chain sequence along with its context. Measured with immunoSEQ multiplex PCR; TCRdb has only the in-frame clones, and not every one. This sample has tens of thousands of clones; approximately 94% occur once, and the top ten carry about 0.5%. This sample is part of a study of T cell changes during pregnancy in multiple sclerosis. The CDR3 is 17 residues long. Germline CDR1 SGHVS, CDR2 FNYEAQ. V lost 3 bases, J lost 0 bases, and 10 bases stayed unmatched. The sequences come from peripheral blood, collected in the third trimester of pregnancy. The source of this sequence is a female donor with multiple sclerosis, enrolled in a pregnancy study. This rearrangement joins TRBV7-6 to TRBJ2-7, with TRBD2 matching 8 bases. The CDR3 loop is CASSFSGRGGPSYEQYF. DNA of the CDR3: TGTGCCAGCAGCTTCTCCGGCCGGGGGGGCCCCTCCTACGAGCAGTACTTC.